This entry is about one T cell receptor (beta chain). Authors' processing steps: Reference gene primer amplification in the assay estimated nucleated cell counts. Sequenced by immunoSEQ multiplex PCR; TCRdb stores in-frame clones only, minus some. That table furnishes V, J and clone size, whereas the DNA furnished D and trimming. This sample carries approximately 100,000 clones, about 87% of them seen once, and the ten largest clones take 11%. This sample was taken from a study of blood T cell repertoires in COVID-19. Study-wide context: Acute and convalescent COVID-19 specimens originated in the United States, Italy and Spain. T cells, B-cell-depleted T cells, or PBMCs supplied cDNA or gDNA.

CDR3 length: 17 amino acids. V lost 2 bases to trimming and J lost 3 bases, with 20 bases between them. CDR1 and CDR2 (germline): KGHSH, LQKENI. The TCR comes from a woman aged 25-40 years with acute or convalescent COVID-19. Sequenced material: peripheral blood. The V and J genes are TRBV18 and TRBJ2-7; possibly TRBD2 for D (7 bases). CDR3 residues: CASSPTRGQSEFYEQYF. CDR3 DNA sequence: TGTGCCAGCTCACCAACGCGGGGGCAGTCGGAATTCTACGAGCAGTACTTC.